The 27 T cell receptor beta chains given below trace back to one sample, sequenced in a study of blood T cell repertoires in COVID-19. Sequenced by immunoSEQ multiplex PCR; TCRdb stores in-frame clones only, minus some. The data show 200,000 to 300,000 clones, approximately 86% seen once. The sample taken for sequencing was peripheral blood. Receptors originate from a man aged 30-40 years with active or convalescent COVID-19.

This CDR3 reads CASSSIAGETQYF. CDR3 DNA: TGTGCCAGCAGTAGCATAGCGGGAGAGACCCAGTACTTC. V is TRBV12-3 or TRBV12-4 and J is TRBJ2-5, with 7 positions matching TRBD2. V trimming: 5 bases; J trimming: 4 bases; junction bases outside the gene matches: 4. The CDR3 contains 13 residues.

CDR3 region: CASSLGLTADSGNTIYF. The CDR3 nucleotides are TGTGCCAGCAGCTTAGGTTTGACAGCCGACTCTGGAAACACCATATATTTT. The V call is TRBV7-9, the J call TRBJ1-3; tentative D call: TRBD1 (5 bases). CDR3 length equals 17 residues. V was shortened by 1 base and J by 0 bases, with 13 bases between the two germline ends. Germline V CDR1 and CDR2: SEHNR, FQNEAQ (reference sequence).

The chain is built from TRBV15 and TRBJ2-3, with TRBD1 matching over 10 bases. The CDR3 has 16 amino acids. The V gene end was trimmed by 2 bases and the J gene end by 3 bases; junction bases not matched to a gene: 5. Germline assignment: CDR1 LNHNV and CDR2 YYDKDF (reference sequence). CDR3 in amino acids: CATSRTGTGATDTQYF. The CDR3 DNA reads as TGTGCCACCAGCAGAACCGGGACAGGGGCTACAGATACGCAGTATTTT.

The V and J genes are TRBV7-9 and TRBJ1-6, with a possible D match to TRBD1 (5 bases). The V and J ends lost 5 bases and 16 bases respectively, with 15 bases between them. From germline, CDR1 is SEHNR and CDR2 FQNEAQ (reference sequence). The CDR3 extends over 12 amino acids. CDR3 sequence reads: CASSPGGTKLHF. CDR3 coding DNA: TGTGCCAGCAGCCCCGGGGGGACTAAACTCCACTTT.

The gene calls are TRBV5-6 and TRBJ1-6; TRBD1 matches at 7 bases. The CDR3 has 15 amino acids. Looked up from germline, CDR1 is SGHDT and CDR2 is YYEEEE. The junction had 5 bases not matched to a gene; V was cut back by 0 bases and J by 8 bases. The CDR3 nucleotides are TGTGCCAGCAGCTTGGCGTGGACAGGACATTCACCCCTCCACTTT. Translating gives CASSLAWTGHSPLHF.

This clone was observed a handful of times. CDR3 amino acids: CSVESEGPLGFF. CDR3 bases: TGCAGCGTGGAGAGCGAGGGCCCTCTGGGGTTCTTC. The V gene is TRBV29-1, the J gene TRBJ2-1; tentatively, D is TRBD2 (5 bases). V lost 6 bases to trimming and J lost 15 bases, with 21 bases between them. The CDR3 is 12 amino acids. Germline V gives CDR1 SQVTM, CDR2 ANQGSEA.

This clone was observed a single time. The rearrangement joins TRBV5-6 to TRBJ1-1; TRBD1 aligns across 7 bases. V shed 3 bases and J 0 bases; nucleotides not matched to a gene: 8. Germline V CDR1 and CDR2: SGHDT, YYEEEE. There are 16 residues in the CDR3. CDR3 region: CASSWGPGQMNTEAFF. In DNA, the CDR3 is TGTGCCAGCAGCTGGGGTCCGGGACAGATGAACACTGAAGCTTTCTTT.

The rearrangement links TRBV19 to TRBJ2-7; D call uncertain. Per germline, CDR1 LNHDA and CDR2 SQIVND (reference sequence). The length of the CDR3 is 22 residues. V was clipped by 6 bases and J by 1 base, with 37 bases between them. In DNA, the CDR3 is TGTGCCAGTAGGATCCCCCCACCCCCGACTCCTATTGATAACATAACATCCTACGAGCAGTACTTC. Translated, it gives CASRIPPPPTPIDNITSYEQYF.

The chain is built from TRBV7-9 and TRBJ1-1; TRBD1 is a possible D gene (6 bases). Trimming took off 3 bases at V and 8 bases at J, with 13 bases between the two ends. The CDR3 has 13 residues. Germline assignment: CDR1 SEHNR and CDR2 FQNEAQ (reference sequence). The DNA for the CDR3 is TGTGCCAGCAGCTTCGTCGTCGGGACAGAAGCTTTCTTT. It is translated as CASSFVVGTEAFF.

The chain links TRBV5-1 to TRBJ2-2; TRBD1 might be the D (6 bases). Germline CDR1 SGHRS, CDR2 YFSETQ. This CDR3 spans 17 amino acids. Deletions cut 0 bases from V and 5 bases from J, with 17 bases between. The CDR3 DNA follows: TGCGCCAGCAGCTTGGAAAGCCACAGGGTGGAAACCGGGGAGCTGTTTTTT. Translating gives CASSLESHRVETGELFF.

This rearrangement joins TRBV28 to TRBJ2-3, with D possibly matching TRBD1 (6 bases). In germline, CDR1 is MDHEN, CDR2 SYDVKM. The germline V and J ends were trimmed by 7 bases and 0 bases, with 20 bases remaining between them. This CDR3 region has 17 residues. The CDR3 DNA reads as TGTGCCAGCATAGGACAGATCCAAGAAAGAAGCACAGATACGCAGTATTTT. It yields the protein CASIGQIQERSTDTQYF.

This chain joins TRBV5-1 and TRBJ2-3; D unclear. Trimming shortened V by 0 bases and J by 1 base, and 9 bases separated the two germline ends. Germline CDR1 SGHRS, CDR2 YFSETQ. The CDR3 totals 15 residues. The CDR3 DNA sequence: TGCGCCAGCAGCTTGGCGACAATGCGCACAGATACGCAGTATTTT. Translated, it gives CASSLATMRTDTQYF.

The CDR3 reads CASSLRGRETEAFF. DNA for the CDR3: TGTGCCAGCAGCTTAAGGGGGCGGGAAACTGAAGCTTTCTTT. The V gene is TRBV7-8, the J gene TRBJ1-1; 7 bases line up with TRBD1. V trimming: 2 bases; J trimming: 5 bases; junction bases outside the gene matches: 5. Germline CDR1 and CDR2: SGHVS and FQNEAQ. The length of the CDR3 is 14 residues.

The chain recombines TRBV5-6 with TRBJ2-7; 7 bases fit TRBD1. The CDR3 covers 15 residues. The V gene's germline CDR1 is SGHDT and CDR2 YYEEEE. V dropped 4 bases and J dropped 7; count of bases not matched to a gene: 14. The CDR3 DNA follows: TGTGCCAGCAGCCGAACAGGGGTCAGGGTGTGGGAGCAGTACTTC. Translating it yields CASSRTGVRVWEQYF.

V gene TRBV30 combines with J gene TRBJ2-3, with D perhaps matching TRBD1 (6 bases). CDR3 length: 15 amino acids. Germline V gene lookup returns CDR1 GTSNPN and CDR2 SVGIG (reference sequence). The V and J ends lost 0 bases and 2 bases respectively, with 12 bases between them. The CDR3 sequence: CAWSVGHQNTDTQYF. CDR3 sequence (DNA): TGTGCCTGGAGTGTGGGACACCAGAACACAGATACGCAGTATTTT.

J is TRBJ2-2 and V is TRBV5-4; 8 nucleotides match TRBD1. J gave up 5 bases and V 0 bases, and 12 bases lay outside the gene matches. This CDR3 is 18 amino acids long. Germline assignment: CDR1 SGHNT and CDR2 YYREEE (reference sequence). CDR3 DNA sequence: TGTGCCAGCAGCTTGGGGGGTCCCGGGACAGGTTTAACCGGGGAGCTGTTTTTT. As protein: CASSLGGPGTGLTGELFF.

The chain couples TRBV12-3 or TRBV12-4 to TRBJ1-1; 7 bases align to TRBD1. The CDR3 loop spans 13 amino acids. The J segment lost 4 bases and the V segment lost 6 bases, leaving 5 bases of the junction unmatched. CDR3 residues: CASSWTGSTEAFF. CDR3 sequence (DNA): TGTGCCAGCAGCTGGACAGGTAGCACTGAAGCTTTCTTT.

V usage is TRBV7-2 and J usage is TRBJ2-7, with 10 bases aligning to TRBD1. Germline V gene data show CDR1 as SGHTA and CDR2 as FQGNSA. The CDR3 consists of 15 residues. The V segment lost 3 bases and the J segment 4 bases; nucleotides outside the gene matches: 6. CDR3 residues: CASSFHRDRGYEQYF. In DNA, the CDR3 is TGTGCCAGCAGCTTTCACCGGGACAGGGGTTACGAGCAGTACTTC.

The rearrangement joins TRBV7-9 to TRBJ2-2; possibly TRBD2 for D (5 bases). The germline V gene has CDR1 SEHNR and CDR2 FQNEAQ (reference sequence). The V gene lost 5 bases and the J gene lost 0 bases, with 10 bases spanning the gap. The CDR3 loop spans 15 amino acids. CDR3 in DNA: TGTGCCAGCAGCCGGGAAGGCACGAACACCGGGGAGCTGTTTTTT. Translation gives CASSREGTNTGELFF.

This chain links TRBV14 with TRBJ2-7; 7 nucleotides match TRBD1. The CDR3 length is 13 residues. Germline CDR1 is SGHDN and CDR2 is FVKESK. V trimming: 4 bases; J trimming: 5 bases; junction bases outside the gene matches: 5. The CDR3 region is CASSLGTVHEQYF. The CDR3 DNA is TGTGCCAGCAGCCTTGGGACAGTCCACGAGCAGTACTTC.

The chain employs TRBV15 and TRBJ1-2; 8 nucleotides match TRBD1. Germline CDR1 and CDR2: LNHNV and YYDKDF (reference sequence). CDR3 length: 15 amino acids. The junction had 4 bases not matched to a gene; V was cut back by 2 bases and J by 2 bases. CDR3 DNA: TGTGCCACCAGCAGAAAGACAGGGGCAAACTATGGCTACACCTTC. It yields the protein CATSRKTGANYGYTF. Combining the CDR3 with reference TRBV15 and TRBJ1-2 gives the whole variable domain DAMVIQNPRYQVTQFGKPVTLSCSQTLNHNVMYWYQQKSSQAPKLLFHYYDKDFNNEADTPDNFQSRRPNTSFCFLDIRSPGLGDTAMYLCATSRKTGANYGYTFGSGTRLTVV.

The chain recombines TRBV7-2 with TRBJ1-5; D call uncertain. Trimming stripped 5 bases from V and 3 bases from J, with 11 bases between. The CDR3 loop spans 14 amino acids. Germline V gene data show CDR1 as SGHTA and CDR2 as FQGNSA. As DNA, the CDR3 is TGTGCCAGCAGCCCCAACAGTTACAATCAGCCCCAGCATTTT. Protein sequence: CASSPNSYNQPQHF.

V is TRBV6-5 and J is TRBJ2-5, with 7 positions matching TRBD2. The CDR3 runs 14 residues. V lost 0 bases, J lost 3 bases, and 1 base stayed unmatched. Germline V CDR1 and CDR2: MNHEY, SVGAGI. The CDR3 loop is CASSYSRGKETQYF. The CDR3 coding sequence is TGTGCCAGCAGTTACTCGCGGGGGAAAGAGACCCAGTACTTC.

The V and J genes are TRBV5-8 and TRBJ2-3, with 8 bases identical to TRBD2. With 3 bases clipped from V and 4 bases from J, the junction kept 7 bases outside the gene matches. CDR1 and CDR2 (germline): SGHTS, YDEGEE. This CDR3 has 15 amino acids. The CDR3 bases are TGTGCCAGCAGCTCCCCAGCGGGGGCGGCAGATACGCAGTATTTT. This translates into CASSSPAGAADTQYF.

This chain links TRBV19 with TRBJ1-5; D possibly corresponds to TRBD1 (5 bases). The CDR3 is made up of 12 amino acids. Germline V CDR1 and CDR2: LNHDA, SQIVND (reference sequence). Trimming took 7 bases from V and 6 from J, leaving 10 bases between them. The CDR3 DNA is TGTGCCAGTATTGGAGGGGCTCAGCCCCAGCATTTT. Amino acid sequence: CASIGGAQPQHF.

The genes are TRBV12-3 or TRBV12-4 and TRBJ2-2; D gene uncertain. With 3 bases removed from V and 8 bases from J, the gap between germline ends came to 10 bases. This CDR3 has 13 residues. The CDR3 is CASSLPIPGELFF. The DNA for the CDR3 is TGTGCCAGCAGTTTGCCTATCCCGGGGGAGCTGTTTTTT.

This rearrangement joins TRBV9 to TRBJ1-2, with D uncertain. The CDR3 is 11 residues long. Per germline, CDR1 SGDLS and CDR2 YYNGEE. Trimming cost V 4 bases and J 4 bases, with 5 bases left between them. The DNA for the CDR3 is TGTGCCAGCAGCTCCTCCTATGGCTACACCTTC. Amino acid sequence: CASSSSYGYTF.